The subject of this entry is one TCR beta chain. The antigen is not known. At one end the junction does not follow the germline gene, possibly because of a read error. This CDR3 has 12 amino acids. Germline values: CDR1 SEHNR, CDR2 FQNEAQ (reference sequence). This sample is drawn from a study of blood T cells in healthy people across ages. A sample-barcoded 5' primer and a J-beta primer mix were used in a second PCR of about 7 to 12 cycles. Sequencing of every sample gave 3 million or more CDR3-containing paired-end reads. A single record per CDR3 protein comes from TCRdb applying MiXCR to the 5' RACE reads. The sample includes approximately 730,000 distinct CDR3 sequences, roughly 45% of them seen just once. General study points: Older individuals had lower TCR beta diversity per million T cells (the decline was roughly linear).

V usage is TRBV7-9 and J usage is TRBJ2-5; D unclear. The material sequenced was blood. This sequence was found in an older woman in good health. The CDR3 here is CACSLSRETQYF. CDR3 DNA sequence: TGTGCCTGCAGCCTGTCTCGGGAGACCCAGTACTTC.